Below, 3 T cell receptor beta chains from the same sample are listed, as sequenced in a study of spatial heterogeneity in lung cancer. The time point denotes: sample taken at primary tumor resection. One entry per CDR3 protein, called by TCRdb with MiXCR from the 5' RACE reads. The data contain tens of thousands of distinct CDR3 sequences, roughly 13% of them seen just once; the ten biggest clones take up around three fifths. The sequencing used PBMCs, collected at surgery. The source is a male donor with early-stage non-small cell lung cancer.

The J gene is TRBJ1-1, the V gene TRBV6-5, with D uncertain. This CDR3 is built from 15 residues. CDR1 is MNHEY, CDR2 SVGAGI, per germline. Between the trimmed V and J ends, which lost 5 bases and 1 base, there was a span of 14 bases. The CDR3 spells CASSRLDGPNTEAFF. The CDR3, as DNA: TGTGCCAGCAGTCGTTTGGACGGCCCGAACACTGAAGCTTTCTTT.

V usage is TRBV20-1 and J usage is TRBJ2-3; possible D gene TRBD2, 5 bases. CDR3 length: 15 residues. CDR1 and CDR2 from the germline V gene are DFQATT and SNEGSKA (reference sequence). Trimming cost V 1 base and J 0 bases, with 11 bases left between them. CDR3 DNA: TGCAGTGCTAGAGGGGAGTCCGCTAGCACAGATACGCAGTATTTT. This encodes CSARGESASTDTQYF.

This clonotype was observed at least ten times. Here the CDR3 reads CASRSGLVYNEQFF. The CDR3 nucleotides are TGTGCCAGCAGATCGGGACTGGTATACAATGAGCAGTTCTTC. This chain uses TRBV7-2 with TRBJ2-1; D might be TRBD2 (6 bases). Trimming cost V 6 bases and J 4 bases, with 13 bases left between them. CDR3 size: 14 residues. The germline gives CDR1 SGHTA, CDR2 FQGNSA.